The clone carrying this T cell receptor (beta chain) was counted many times. Preparation of the TCRbeta library was carried out with unique molecular identifiers. From the PCR reads, TCRdb called clonotypes with MiXCR, one entry per CDR3 protein. The repertoire has about 590,000 distinct CDR3 sequences, 10% to 15% of them found once; the top ten carry around 2.2%. The sample is drawn from a study of T-cell reconstitution after alpha-beta-depleted transplantation in children. Germline CDR1 reads SGHTA; CDR2 reads FQGNSA. The CDR3 length is 13 residues. V was pared by 1 base and J by 6 bases, with 6 bases between.

V usage is TRBV7-2 and J usage is TRBJ2-2; the D is unclear. The receptor was isolated from a male patient younger than 18 who had a stem cell transplant for acute myeloid leukemia, so the T cells may come from the graft donor. Material: PBMCs, mostly from graft donor cells, obtained 360 days after TCRalphabeta/CD19-depleted stem cell transplant. As DNA, the CDR3 is TGTGCCAGCAGCTTAGATGGTTCCGGGGAGCTGTTTTTT. This gives the protein CASSLDGSGELFF.